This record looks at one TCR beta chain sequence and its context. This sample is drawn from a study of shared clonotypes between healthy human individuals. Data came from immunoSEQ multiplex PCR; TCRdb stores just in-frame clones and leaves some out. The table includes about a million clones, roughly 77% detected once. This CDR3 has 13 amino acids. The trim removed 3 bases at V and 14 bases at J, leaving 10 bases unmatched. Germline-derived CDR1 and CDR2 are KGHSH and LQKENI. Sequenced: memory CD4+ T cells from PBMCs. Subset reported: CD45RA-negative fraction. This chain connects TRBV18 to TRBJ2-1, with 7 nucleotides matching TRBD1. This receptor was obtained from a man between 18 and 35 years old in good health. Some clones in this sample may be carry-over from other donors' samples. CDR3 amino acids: CASSPGTAGRKFF. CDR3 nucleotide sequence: TGTGCCAGCTCACCTGGGACAGCCGGTCGAAAGTTCTTC.